The rows below give T cell receptor beta chains drawn from one sample of a study of blood T cell repertoires in COVID-19. The method was immunoSEQ multiplex PCR; TCRdb's version includes in-frame clones alone and lacks a portion of them. The top ten hold about 4% of the sample, which has about 130,000 clones, roughly nine tenths seen once. Material for sequencing was peripheral blood. Receptor source: a man aged 50 to 59 with active COVID-19. CDR3s include the opening cysteine and the closing phenylalanine or tryptophan. A D gene is named only where the DNA matches it firmly.

D gene	V gene	J gene	CDR3 protein
TRBD1	TRBV19	TRBJ1-5	CASSIRGQGLSHSNQPQHF
.	TRBV6-5	TRBJ2-5	CASRTIPTGQETQYF
TRBD1	TRBV27	TRBJ1-1	CASSSYRGLGTEAFF
.	TRBV27	TRBJ2-7	CASSTRDKSSYEQYF
TRBD1	TRBV19	TRBJ1-2	CASSISTDTRGYGYGYTF
.	TRBV5-1	TRBJ1-2	CASSLGDSPNYGYTF
.	TRBV4-2	TRBJ1-4	CASSQITTNEKLFF
.	TRBV5-1	TRBJ2-3	CASRQATDTQYF
.	TRBV3-1/TRBV3-2	TRBJ2-2	CASTDTGELFF
TRBD1	TRBV19	TRBJ1-4	CASSRQGATNEKLFF
TRBD1	TRBV2	TRBJ1-3	CASSVYGTTGAGNTIYF
TRBD1	TRBV4-1	TRBJ2-5	CASSLPAGTGGETQYF
TRBD1	TRBV9	TRBJ1-3	CASSVARGLGNTIYF
.	TRBV6-1	TRBJ2-1	CASSEKGRVIEQFF
.	TRBV29-1	TRBJ1-2	CSVGGEFGVTSSGYTF
.	TRBV5-1	TRBJ2-2	CASSFEGVNTGELFF
.	TRBV3-1/TRBV3-2	TRBJ1-4	CASSPRHVSTNEKLFF
TRBD2	TRBV3-1/TRBV3-2	TRBJ2-2	CASSQVTSGRGELFF